The 27 T cell receptor beta chains presented below share a single source sample, sequenced in a study of blood T cell repertoires in COVID-19. Data came from immunoSEQ multiplex PCR; TCRdb stores just in-frame clones and leaves some out. This sample has a few hundred thousand clones, with around 84% found just once. Sequences were obtained from peripheral blood. Receptors were obtained from a woman between 18 and 30 years old with acute or convalescent COVID-19.

The chain links TRBV18 to TRBJ2-3; a possible D gene is TRBD2 (7 bases). V was pared by 4 bases and J by 0 bases, with 11 bases between. The CDR3 is made up of 15 amino acids. Germline lookup yields CDR1 KGHSH and CDR2 LQKENI. Written as DNA, the CDR3 is TGTGCCAGCTCACGGGGGGGGGCGAGCACAGATACGCAGTATTTT. The encoded protein is CASSRGGASTDTQYF.

This clone has a single count. The chain joins TRBV6-6 to TRBJ1-1; weak D call: TRBD1 (5 bases). The CDR3 is made up of 13 amino acids. The V end lost 9 bases, the J end lost 1 base, and 12 bases lay between the germline ends. Germline V gene data show CDR1 as MNHNY and CDR2 as SVGAGI (reference sequence). The CDR3 reads CASGGTTNTEAFF. Here the CDR3 DNA reads TGTGCCAGTGGGGGGACGACGAACACTGAAGCTTTCTTT.

The chain carries TRBV5-1 and TRBJ1-1; D remains ambiguous. Trimming pared 0 bases from V and 4 bases from J, leaving 16 bases between. Germline CDR1 SGHRS, CDR2 YFSETQ. This CDR3 is 16 amino acids long. The CDR3 here is CASSLAGRERSTEAFF. The CDR3 nucleotides are TGCGCCAGCAGCTTGGCCGGGAGGGAGAGAAGCACTGAAGCTTTCTTT. The complete variable domain, with remaining parts taken from reference TRBV5-1 and TRBJ1-1, reads KAGVTQTPRYLIKTRGQQVTLSCSPISGHRSVSWYQQTPGQGLQFLFEYFSETQRNKGNFPGRFSGRQFSNSRSEMNVSTLELGDSALYLCASSLAGRERSTEAFFGQGTRLTVV.

In its sample, this clone was seen once. The rearrangement joins TRBV27 to TRBJ1-6, with D perhaps matching TRBD1 (6 bases). CDR1 and CDR2 (germline): MNHEY, SMNVEV (reference sequence). The CDR3 is 15 residues long. The V end lost 3 bases, the J end lost 10 bases, and 16 bases lay between the germline ends. The CDR3 region is CASSFQSQGISPLHF. CDR3 sequence (DNA): TGTGCCAGCAGTTTCCAGTCGCAGGGGATATCACCCCTCCACTTT.

The chain links TRBV19 to TRBJ2-7, with D perhaps TRBD2 (5 bases). V was clipped by 3 bases and J by 7 bases, with 19 bases between them. The CDR3 loop spans 15 amino acids. CDR1 is LNHDA, CDR2 SQIVND, per germline (reference sequence). In DNA, the CDR3 is TGTGCCAGTAGTATTCGCCTGGAGCTACGGGGAGAGCAGTACTTC. It encodes CASSIRLELRGEQYF.

The chain links TRBV6-5 to TRBJ1-1; D unresolved. V was clipped by 2 bases and J by 7 bases, with 5 bases between them. Per the germline V gene, CDR1 is MNHEY and CDR2 is SVGAGI. The CDR3 length is 11 residues. The CDR3 nucleotides read TGTGCCAGCAGTTACGTCGGTGAAGCTTTCTTT. It specifies CASSYVGEAFF.

V and J are TRBV28 and TRBJ2-5; perhaps TRBD2 as D (5 bases). The CDR3 spans 15 residues. V lost 5 bases to trimming and J lost 5 bases, with 18 bases between them. Germline V gene data show CDR1 as MDHEN and CDR2 as SYDVKM. CDR3 sequence (DNA): TGTGCCAGCAGTCACTACGACCTGGGCGGGGAGACCCAGTACTTC. Residues: CASSHYDLGGETQYF.

In this sample, this clone turned up once. The chain combines TRBV6-5 with TRBJ2-5, with D possibly matching TRBD2 (6 bases). Per the germline V gene, CDR1 is MNHEY and CDR2 is SVGAGI. The CDR3 length is 15 residues. V lost 0 bases, J lost 5 bases, and 13 bases lay in between. The CDR3 bases are TGTGCCAGCAGTTACTCTCCGGGGGTTGTGGAGACCCAGTACTTC. This gives the protein CASSYSPGVVETQYF.

The rearrangement uses TRBV4-1 and TRBJ1-5; D uncertain. Germline V gene lookup returns CDR1 MGHRA and CDR2 YSYEKL. CDR3 length: 15 residues. Trimming left V 1 base short and J 1 base short, with 8 bases between. The CDR3 here is CASSQAEGSNQPQHF. CDR3 nucleotide sequence: TGCGCCAGCAGCCAAGCTGAGGGAAGCAATCAGCCCCAGCATTTT.

The rearrangement joins TRBV5-5 to TRBJ2-5; 7 nucleotides line up with TRBD1. Germline trimming cut 4 bases from V and 4 bases from J; bases unmatched to any gene: 7. Germline-derived CDR1 and CDR2 are SGHKS and YYEKEE (reference sequence). The CDR3 is made up of 14 amino acids. CDR3 region: CASSHTGTAETQYF. In DNA, the CDR3 is TGTGCCAGCAGCCATACCGGGACAGCAGAGACCCAGTACTTC. Filled out from reference TRBV5-5 and TRBJ2-5, the complete variable domain reads DAGVTQSPTHLIKTRGQQVTLRCSPISGHKSVSWYQQVLGQGPQFIFQYYEKEERGRGNFPDRFSARQFPNYSSELNVNALLLGDSALYLCASSHTGTAETQYFGPGTRLLVL.

This chain joins TRBV6-5 and TRBJ2-7, with 7 positions matching TRBD1. The V and J ends lost 6 bases and 0 bases, in that order; junction bases with no gene match: 2. The CDR3 is made up of 13 amino acids. Germline CDR1 MNHEY, CDR2 SVGAGI. CDR3 amino acids: CASRQGSSYEQYF. The CDR3 nucleotides read TGTGCCAGCAGACAGGGGAGCTCCTACGAGCAGTACTTC.

V usage is TRBV6-5 and J usage is TRBJ1-1; 7 bases align to TRBD1. Unmatched junction bases numbered 12, after V lost 6 bases and J lost 11 bases. Germline V gene data show CDR1 as MNHEY and CDR2 as SVGAGI. CDR3 length: 13 residues. In DNA form, the CDR3 reads TGTGCCAGCAGGCGGGACAGATGGGATCGGGCTTTCTTT. This codes for CASRRDRWDRAFF.

The J gene is TRBJ1-1, the V gene TRBV29-1, with 10 nucleotides matching TRBD1. This CDR3 contains 13 residues. The V and J ends lost 5 bases and 5 bases, in that order; junction bases with no gene match: 5. Per the germline V gene, CDR1 is SQVTM and CDR2 is ANQGSEA. The CDR3 nucleotides read TGCAGCGTTACCGGGACAGGGGAGACTGAAGCTTTCTTT. This sequence encodes CSVTGTGETEAFF.

J is TRBJ1-5 and V is TRBV2, with D maybe TRBD1 (6 bases). V was pared by 7 bases and J by 4 bases, with 14 bases between. The CDR3 runs 14 residues. From germline, CDR1 is SNHLY and CDR2 FYNNEI. The CDR3 reads CASTEGVWNQPQHF. Written as DNA, the CDR3 is TGTGCCAGCACCGAGGGGGTTTGGAATCAGCCCCAGCATTTT.

This chain's CDR3 is CASSFDSGKGQPQHF. The CDR3 DNA follows: TGCGCCAGCAGCTTCGACTCCGGGAAAGGTCAGCCCCAGCATTTT. The rearrangement joins TRBV5-1 to TRBJ1-5; D is ambiguous. The germline CDR1 and CDR2 sequences are SGHRS and YFSETQ. The CDR3 extends over 15 amino acids. V lost 2 bases to trimming and J lost 6 bases, with 15 bases between them.

DNA of the CDR3: TGTGCCAGCTCCCCGGGAACTAGCACAGATACGCAGTATTTT. Encoded protein: CASSPGTSTDTQYF. This chain links TRBV6-4 with TRBJ2-3; the D gene is possibly TRBD2 (5 bases). The germline CDR1 and CDR2 sequences are MRHNA and SNTAGT. V lost 8 bases and J 0 bases, leaving 12 bases between the germline ends. CDR3 length equals 14 residues.

The chain has TRBV9 and TRBJ1-1; possible D gene TRBD1, 5 bases. The germline V gene encodes CDR1 SGDLS and CDR2 YYNGEE. V was shortened by 0 bases and J by 1 base, with 13 bases between the two germline ends. The CDR3 is 16 residues long. CDR3 bases: TGTGCCAGCAGCGTAGATCAGGCTACAGGGAACACTGAAGCTTTCTTT. Its translation is CASSVDQATGNTEAFF.

The rearrangement uses TRBV5-1 and TRBJ2-7, with 11 bases fitting TRBD2. Germline CDR1 and CDR2: SGHRS and YFSETQ. CDR3 length equals 15 residues. V lost 5 bases and J lost 2; bases outside the gene matches: 6. The CDR3 loop is CASRLTTSGTYEQYF. CDR3 bases: TGCGCCAGCAGACTAACGACTAGCGGGACCTACGAGCAGTACTTC.

With regard to this clone: This same CDR3 is encoded by further DNA sequences in the sample. V and J are TRBV24-1 and TRBJ2-1, with D maybe TRBD2 (5 bases). This CDR3 is 13 amino acids long. V lost 7 bases, J lost 2 bases, and 8 bases lay in between. Germline CDR1 is KGHDR and CDR2 is SFDVKD. CDR3 DNA sequence: TGTGCCACCAGCCCGGGGACCTACAATGAGCAGTTCTTC. It codes for CATSPGTYNEQFF.

CDR3 protein: CASSSFTGGLNNSPLHF. The CDR3 nucleotides read TGTGCCAGCAGTTCATTTACAGGGGGACTTAATAATTCACCCCTCCACTTT. The V and J genes are TRBV27 and TRBJ1-6; 8 nucleotides line up with TRBD1. Losses at the gene ends were 4 bases for V and 5 bases for J; bases not matched to a gene: 10. The CDR3 sequence is 17 residues long. Per germline, CDR1 MNHEY and CDR2 SMNVEV (reference sequence).

The chain has TRBV7-9 and TRBJ1-5; possible D gene TRBD1, 5 bases. The V gene lost 6 bases and the J gene lost 3 bases, with 12 bases spanning the gap. The CDR3 is 14 amino acids. CDR1 is SEHNR, CDR2 FQNEAQ, per germline (reference sequence). In DNA, the CDR3 is TGTGCCAGCAGTCCCCAGGGTTCCAATCAGCCCCAGCATTTT. Its translation is CASSPQGSNQPQHF.

The chain uses TRBV3-1 (or the pseudogene TRBV3-2) and TRBJ2-7; 9 bases match TRBD2. Per the germline V gene, CDR1 is LGHDT and CDR2 is YNNKEL (reference sequence). V shed 1 base and J 6 bases; nucleotides not matched to a gene: 7. CDR3 size: 15 residues. CDR3 DNA: TGTGCCAGCAGCCAAGGGAGTAGCGGGGGACCCGAGCAGTACTTC. As protein: CASSQGSSGGPEQYF.

This clone appeared once. This sequence joins TRBV5-1 and TRBJ1-1, with D possibly being TRBD1 (5 bases). CDR1 is SGHRS, CDR2 YFSETQ, per germline. Trimming cost V 0 bases and J 4 bases, with 16 bases left between them. The CDR3 extends over 16 amino acids. CDR3 amino acids: CASSLEGAYGGTEAFF. The CDR3 DNA is TGCGCCAGCAGCTTGGAAGGGGCGTATGGTGGCACTGAAGCTTTCTTT. The complete variable domain, with remaining parts taken from reference TRBV5-1 and TRBJ1-1, reads KAGVTQTPRYLIKTRGQQVTLSCSPISGHRSVSWYQQTPGQGLQFLFEYFSETQRNKGNFPGRFSGRQFSNSRSEMNVSTLELGDSALYLCASSLEGAYGGTEAFFGQGTRLTVV.

The table lists this clone with a few counts. J is TRBJ2-3 and V is TRBV5-1, with 11 nucleotides matching TRBD2. The CDR3 runs 16 residues. Germline V gene data show CDR1 as SGHRS and CDR2 as YFSETQ. V lost 6 bases to trimming and J lost 0 bases; unmatched junction nucleotides: 6. CDR3 protein: CASTTSGGTSTDTQYF. The CDR3 DNA reads TGCGCCAGCACTACTAGCGGGGGCACTAGCACAGATACGCAGTATTTT.

The V call is TRBV7-9, the J call TRBJ2-7, with D maybe TRBD1 (5 bases). The CDR3 covers 15 residues. The germline V and J ends were trimmed by 4 bases and 2 bases, with 15 bases remaining between them. The V gene's germline CDR1 is SEHNR and CDR2 FQNEAQ (reference sequence). CDR3 DNA sequence: TGTGCCAGCAGCTCGACCGACAGAATTGCCTACGAGCAGTACTTC. Protein: CASSSTDRIAYEQYF.

The chain employs TRBV3-1 (or the pseudogene TRBV3-2) and TRBJ1-1, with 7 nucleotides matching TRBD1. The CDR3 runs 12 residues. Germline loops: CDR1 LGHDT, CDR2 YNNKEL (reference sequence). The J segment lost 8 bases and the V segment lost 4 bases, leaving 4 bases of the junction unmatched. This CDR3 is CASSPGQDEAFF. The CDR3 DNA reads TGTGCCAGCAGCCCAGGACAGGACGAAGCTTTCTTT.

The chain combines TRBV3-1 (or the pseudogene TRBV3-2) with TRBJ2-5, with a possible D match to TRBD1 (5 bases). CDR3 length: 14 amino acids. CDR1 is LGHDT and CDR2 is YNNKEL in the germline V gene (reference sequence). Trimming took 7 bases from V and 1 from J, leaving 13 bases between them. CDR3: CASTARTIQETQYF. CDR3 sequence (DNA): TGTGCCAGCACCGCCAGGACAATCCAAGAGACCCAGTACTTC.